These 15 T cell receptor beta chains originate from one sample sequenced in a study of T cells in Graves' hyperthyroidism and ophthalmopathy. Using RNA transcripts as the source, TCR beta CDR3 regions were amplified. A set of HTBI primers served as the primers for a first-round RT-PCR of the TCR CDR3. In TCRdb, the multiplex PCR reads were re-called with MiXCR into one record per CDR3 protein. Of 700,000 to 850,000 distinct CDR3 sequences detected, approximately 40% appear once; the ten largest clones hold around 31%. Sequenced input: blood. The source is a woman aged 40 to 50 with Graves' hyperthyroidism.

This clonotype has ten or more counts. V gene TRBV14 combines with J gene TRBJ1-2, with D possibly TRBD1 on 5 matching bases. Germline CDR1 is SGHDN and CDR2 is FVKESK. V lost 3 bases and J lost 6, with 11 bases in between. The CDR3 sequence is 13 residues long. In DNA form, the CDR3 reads TGTGCCAGCAGCCAGGAAACAGGCCATGGCTACACCTTC. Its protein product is CASSQETGHGYTF. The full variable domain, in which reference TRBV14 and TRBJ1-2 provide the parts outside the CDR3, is EAGVTQFPSHSVIEKGQTVTLRCDPISGHDNLYWYRRVMGKEIKFLLHFVKESKQDESGMPNNRFLAERTGGTYSTLKVQPAELEDSGVYFCASSQETGHGYTFGSGTRLTVV.

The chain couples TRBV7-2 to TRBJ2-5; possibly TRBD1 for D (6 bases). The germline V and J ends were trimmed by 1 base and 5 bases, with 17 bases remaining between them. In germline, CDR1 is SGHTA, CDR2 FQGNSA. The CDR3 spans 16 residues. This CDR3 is CASSLGFGGAGETQYF. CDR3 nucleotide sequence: TGTGCCAGCAGCTTAGGATTTGGGGGCGCAGGGGAGACCCAGTACTTC.

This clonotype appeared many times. CDR3 bases: TGCAGTGCCTTGGACAGGGCTATTAACTATGGCTACACCTTC. This codes for CSALDRAINYGYTF. The rearrangement uses TRBV20-1 and TRBJ1-2, with 8 bases lining up with TRBD1. The CDR3 consists of 14 residues. Germline CDR1 DFQATT, CDR2 SNEGSKA (reference sequence). Germline trimming cut 6 bases from V and 1 base from J; bases unmatched to any gene: 7.

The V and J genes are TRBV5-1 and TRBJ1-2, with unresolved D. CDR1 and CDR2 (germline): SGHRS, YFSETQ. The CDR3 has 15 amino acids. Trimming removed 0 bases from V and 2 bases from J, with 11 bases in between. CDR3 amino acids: CASSLGRPGNYGYTF. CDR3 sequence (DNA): TGCGCCAGCAGCTTGGGTCGACCCGGCAACTATGGCTACACCTTC.

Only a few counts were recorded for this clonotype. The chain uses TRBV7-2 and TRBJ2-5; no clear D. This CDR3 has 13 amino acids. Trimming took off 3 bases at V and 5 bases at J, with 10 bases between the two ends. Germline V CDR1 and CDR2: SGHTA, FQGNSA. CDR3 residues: CASSFGWLETQYF. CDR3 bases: TGTGCCAGCAGCTTTGGGTGGCTGGAGACCCAGTACTTC.

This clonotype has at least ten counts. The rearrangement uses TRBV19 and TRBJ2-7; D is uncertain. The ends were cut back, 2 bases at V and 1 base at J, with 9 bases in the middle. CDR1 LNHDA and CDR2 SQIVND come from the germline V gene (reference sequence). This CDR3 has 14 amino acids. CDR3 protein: CASSIQVTSYEQYF. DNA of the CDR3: TGTGCCAGTAGTATACAGGTGACTTCCTACGAGCAGTACTTC.

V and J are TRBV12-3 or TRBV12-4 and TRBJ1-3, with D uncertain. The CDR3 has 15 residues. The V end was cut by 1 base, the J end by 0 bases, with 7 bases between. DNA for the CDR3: TGTGCCAGCAGTTTAGGGAGCCACTCTGGAAACACCATATATTTT. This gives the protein CASSLGSHSGNTIYF.

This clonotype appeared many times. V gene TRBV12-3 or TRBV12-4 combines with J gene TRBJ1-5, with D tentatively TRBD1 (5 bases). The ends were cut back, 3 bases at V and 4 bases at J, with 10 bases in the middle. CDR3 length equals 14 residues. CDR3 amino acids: CASSLSAGNQPQHF. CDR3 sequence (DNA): TGTGCCAGCAGTTTGTCGGCAGGGAATCAGCCCCAGCATTTT.

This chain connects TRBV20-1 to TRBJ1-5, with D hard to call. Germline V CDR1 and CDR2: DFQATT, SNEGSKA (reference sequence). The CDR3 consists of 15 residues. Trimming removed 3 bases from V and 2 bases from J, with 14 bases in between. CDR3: CSASGLDSGNQPQHF. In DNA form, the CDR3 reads TGCAGTGCTAGTGGTTTGGATAGTGGCAATCAGCCCCAGCATTTT.

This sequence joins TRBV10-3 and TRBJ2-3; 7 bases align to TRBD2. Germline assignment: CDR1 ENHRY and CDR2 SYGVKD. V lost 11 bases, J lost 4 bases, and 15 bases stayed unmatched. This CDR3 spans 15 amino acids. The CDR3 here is CAVTPGGTLADTQYF. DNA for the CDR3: TGTGCCGTAACCCCCGGGGGGACTTTGGCAGATACGCAGTATTTT.

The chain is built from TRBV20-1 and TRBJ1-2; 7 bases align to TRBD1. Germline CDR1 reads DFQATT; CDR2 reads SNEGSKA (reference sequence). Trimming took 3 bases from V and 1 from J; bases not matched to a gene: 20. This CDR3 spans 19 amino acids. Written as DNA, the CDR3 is TGCAGTGCTAGGGAACTCCTCGGCCAGGGACAGCGAGATAACTATGGCTACACCTTC. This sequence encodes CSARELLGQGQRDNYGYTF.

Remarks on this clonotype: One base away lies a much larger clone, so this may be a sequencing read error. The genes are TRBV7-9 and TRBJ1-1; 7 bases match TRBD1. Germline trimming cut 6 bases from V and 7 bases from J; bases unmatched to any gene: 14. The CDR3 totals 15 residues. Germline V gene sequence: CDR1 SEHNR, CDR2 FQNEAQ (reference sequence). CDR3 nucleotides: TGTGCCAGCAGTCGGACAGGCCCGGCGTTGGGTGAAGCTTTCTTT. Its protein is CASSRTGPALGEAFF.

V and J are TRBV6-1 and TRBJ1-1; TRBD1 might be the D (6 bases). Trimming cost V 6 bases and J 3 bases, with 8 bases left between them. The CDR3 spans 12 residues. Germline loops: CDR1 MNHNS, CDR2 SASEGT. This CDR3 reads CASRQGYTEAFF. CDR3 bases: TGTGCCAGCAGACAGGGTTACACTGAAGCTTTCTTT.

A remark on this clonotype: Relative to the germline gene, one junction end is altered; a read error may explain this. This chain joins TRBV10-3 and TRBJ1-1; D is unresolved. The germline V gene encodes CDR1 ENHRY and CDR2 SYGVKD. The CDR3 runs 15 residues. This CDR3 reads CAISESGGMATEASF. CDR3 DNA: TGTGCCATCAGTGAGTCGGGAGGGATGGCCACTGAAGCTTCCTTT.

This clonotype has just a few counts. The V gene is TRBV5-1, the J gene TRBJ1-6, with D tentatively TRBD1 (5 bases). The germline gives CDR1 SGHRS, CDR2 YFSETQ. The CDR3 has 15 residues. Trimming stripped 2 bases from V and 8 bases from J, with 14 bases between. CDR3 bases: TGCGCCAGCAGCTTCCGGGACGGGGATTATTCACCCCTCCACTTT. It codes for CASSFRDGDYSPLHF.